This T cell receptor beta chain originates from a study of blood T cells in healthy people across ages. Then a second PCR, running roughly 7 to 11 cycles, was carried out with a sample-barcoded 5' primer and a J-beta primer mix. Using its own MiXCR run on the 5' RACE reads, TCRdb lists one record per CDR3 protein. There are more than 800,000 distinct CDR3 sequences in the sample; 29% occur only once, and 17% lies in the top ten. The CDR3 runs to 12 residues. Unmatched junction bases numbered 4, after V lost 5 bases and J lost 8 bases. Germline values: CDR1 SEHNR, CDR2 FQNEAQ (reference sequence). This sequence originates from a woman of 80 years or more in good health. The chain links TRBV7-9 to TRBJ1-1, with TRBD1 matching over 8 bases. The sequencing sample was made of blood. The CDR3 here is CASSRRDREAFF. Written as DNA, the CDR3 is TGTGCCAGCAGCCGAAGGGACAGGGAAGCTTTCTTT.